The present entry profiles one TCR beta chain with its context. As yet, its antigen is unknown. Germline CDR1 reads MRHNA; CDR2 reads SNTAGT. The CDR3 is made up of 16 amino acids. Deletions cut 5 bases from V and 8 bases from J, with 21 bases between. This entry belongs to a study of resident and recirculating memory T cells in vitiligo. About the research overall: Each patient gave two lesional and two nonlesional epidermal shave biopsies, plus PBMCs. Study-level findings and limits: No single dominant TCR clone appeared; lesion clonality varied.

The method was immunoSEQ multiplex PCR; TCRdb's version includes in-frame clones alone and lacks a portion of them. The sample yields 40,000 to 45,000 clones, about 93% seen once. Stable vitiligo meant no lesion change over the previous 6 months. Confetti depigmentation, marking active vitiligo, was absent in these patients. V gene TRBV6-4 combines with J gene TRBJ1-4; D unclear. This clonotype was sampled from a male donor with vitiligo. Sequences were obtained from blood. The CDR3 bases are TGTGCCAGCAGTCCGGTTCAAAGGAGGTGGGAGGAAAAACTGTTTTTT. Protein sequence: CASSPVQRRWEEKLFF.